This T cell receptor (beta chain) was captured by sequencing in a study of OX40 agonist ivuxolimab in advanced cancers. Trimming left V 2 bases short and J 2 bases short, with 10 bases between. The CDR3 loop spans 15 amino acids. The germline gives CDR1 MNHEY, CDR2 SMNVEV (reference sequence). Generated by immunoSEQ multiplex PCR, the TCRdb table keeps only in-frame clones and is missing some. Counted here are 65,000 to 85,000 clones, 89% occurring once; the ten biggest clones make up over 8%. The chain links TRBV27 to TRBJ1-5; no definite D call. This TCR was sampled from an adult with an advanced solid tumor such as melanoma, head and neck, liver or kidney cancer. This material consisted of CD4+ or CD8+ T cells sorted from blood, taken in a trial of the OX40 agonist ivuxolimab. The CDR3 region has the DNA TGTGCCAGCAGTTTAGGATCCGGAGGCAATCAGCCCCAGCATTTT. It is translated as CASSLGSGGNQPQHF.